Detailed here is one T cell receptor (beta chain). The entry originates in a study of CD8 T cells in Susac syndrome. Through negative isolation, CD4+ and CD8+ T cells were obtained, while TEMRA cells were enriched using FACS. The CDR3 covers 14 residues. Germline V gene lookup returns CDR1 MDHEN and CDR2 SYDVKM. Trimming took off 3 bases at V and 4 bases at J, with 12 bases between the two ends. With random hexamers, roughly 0.45 to 1 ug RNA was reverse transcribed. The method of amplification for TCR beta CDR3 was immunoSEQ multiplex PCR, covering 54 Vbeta and 13 Jbeta. TCRdb passed the immunoSEQ multiplex PCR reads through MiXCR, listing each CDR3 protein once. The sample consists of about 300,000 distinct CDR3 sequences, 85% of them appearing once.

Input material: CD8+ T cells from PBMCs. The genes are TRBV28 and TRBJ1-2; D is uncertain. This TCR was sampled from a human donor with multiple sclerosis. The DNA of the CDR3 is TGTGCCAGCAGTTTCCCCTTGACCGGCTATGGCTACACCTTC. Its translation: CASSFPLTGYGYTF.